This TCR beta chain was profiled in a study of cytomegalovirus exposure and HLA in healthy donors (dated by TCRdb to about 2017). For context, the study as a whole: According to an earlier analysis of around 600 of the donors, about 190 million T cells yielded 117 million unique TCR beta sequences and around 280 Gb of sequence data. Roughly 310 gigabases of sequencing data and around 87 million unique TCR sequences were included in an early release covering 550 to 800 HLA-typed donors. The genetic ancestry cluster associated with self-reported Caucasian donors included over 80% of the approximately 400 genotyped donors. The study aimed to test whether signatures of past pathogen exposure could be identified by cataloging public T cell receptors. The study used immunosequencing to profile the T cell repertoires of approximately 690 subjects and linked those repertoires to cytomegalovirus serostatus. Along with the roughly 670-subject first cohort, a separate validation cohort of around 120 different subjects was used. The study combined high-throughput TCR immunosequencing, statistical association of individual TCRs with disease status, and machine learning to predict cytomegalovirus infection status. A later analysis re-examined previously published TCR beta repertoires from 610 or so donors and added high-resolution HLA genotyping to investigate patterns of TCR occurrence. The later analysis used no new phenotypic data to find candidate immune exposures, relying instead on TCR beta sequences and their occurrence across donors. In an earlier analysis of a few hundred of the donors, high-throughput TCR beta sequencing was used to judge whether each TCR beta V gene segment behaved as functional or pseudogenic. Donor age, sex, ethnicity and CMV serostatus were compiled together with the repertoire data. Genome-wide SNP genotypes for about 60% of the roughly 670 donors were used in a later genetic analysis, which treated that subset as a discovery cohort. All discovery cohort repertoires had been generated on a single sequencing platform. HLA typing included class I and class II loci at four-digit resolution. Typing coverage differed by locus: A, B, C, DRB1 and DQB1 were typed in about 629-630 donors, DQA1 in 522, DPA1 in around 610, and DPB1 in approximately 450. Because of strong linkage in the cohort, roughly 5 DR-DQ haplotypes were treated as single units for association and clustering. On average, roughly 240,000 unique TCR beta nucleotide sequences were sequenced per donor among some 420 genotyped donors of the cohort, with 15% to 20% of those sequences being non-productive. What the work shows at the level of the full study, not this receptor alone: The study gave a list of 150 to 200 TCR beta chains associated with cytomegalovirus. In vitro tests confirmed that a few of the cytomegalovirus-associated TCR beta chains recognize cytomegalovirus antigens. Strong co-occurrence of HLA alleles, especially DR and DQ, made assigning TCR associations to individual alleles difficult. In a later genetic analysis, a missense DCLRE1C variant was associated with V-gene and J-gene trimming of TCR beta chains, and the association was replicated in an independent cohort. A later analysis reported that several top co-occurrence clusters appeared linked to parvovirus B19, influenza, CMV and Epstein-Barr virus. In both the original and validation cohorts, the classifier was reported to diagnose cytomegalovirus status with high specificity and sensitivity. Some IMGT-functional V segments, including TRBV6-2 and TRBV6-3, could not be distinguished by the 87-base-pair reads and were therefore excluded. An earlier analysis of roughly 570 of the donors showed that most TCR beta V segments appeared in productive rearrangements either about 90% or about 30% of the time, which broadly matched IMGT annotations. A further reported finding was that TCR beta sequences accurately predicted the HLA-A and HLA-B alleles for most subjects in the first cohort. A later analysis associated some 17,000 TCR beta sequences with specific HLA alleles at a false discovery rate of 0.05. The authors suggested that the approach could potentially be extended to other disease states and immunological phenotypes. Most CMV-associated TCR beta chains appeared to be HLA-restricted in a later analysis, and the HLA associations seemed to be driven largely by CMV exposure. Because HLA typing was missing for some donors at each locus, association tests included only the typed subset. The earlier analysis of about 600 of the donors excluded some 16 rarely observed V segments, including chromosome 9 orphons, because counts were too low. Most TCR sequences were seen in very few donors, while some public TCRs were found in many individuals. According to a later genetic analysis, donors in an Asian-associated ancestry cluster had fewer N-insertions in productive TCRs than the approximately 650-donor mean. In a later analysis, HLA-associated TCR beta chains showed more clonal expansion and lower generation probabilities than non-associated chains that were equally common. Linkage disequilibrium might explain the correlated functional status among segregating V segments, but an unknown experimental factor could not be ruled out. Presence/absence analyses assumed roughly uniform sequencing depth across donors, an assumption that may not hold. The sequencing pipeline was judged likely to have produced a cluster of highly shared sequence variants as a technical artifact. This cohort had only TCR beta chains sequenced, and the lack of alpha or paired-chain data limited which features could be detected. According to a later analysis, TCR association rates differed among HLA loci, with DRB1 alleles showing the most associated TCRs and HLA-C alleles showing the fewest. The only immune exposure information available for the cohort was CMV serostatus.

The CDR3 goes from the cysteine to the phenylalanine over 15 residues. Only the CDR3 region is kept as DNA, spanning 45 bases read in frame from base 1. For CDR1 and CDR2, the germline V gene lists SGHDN and FVKESK. A distance of 16 bases separates the germline ends of V and J, which lose 1 base and 6 bases respectively. This clone was seen only a few times. Its antigen is currently not known. No base quality values were provided; no much bigger clone lies one nucleotide off. The cohort consisted of approximately 670 healthy bone marrow donors. Cohort members were all nominally healthy when sampled, although unrecorded immune exposures were likely present. The donor was CMV seronegative and belonged to the group of 380 or so seronegative cohort members. Each donor provided a peripheral blood sample, and peripheral blood mononuclear cells were used for TCR beta sequencing. Genomic DNA was extracted from the blood cell samples with the Qiagen DNeasy Blood Extraction Kit.

Library preparation used the immunoSEQ multiplex PCR assay. For the multiplex PCR, a mixture combining 60 forward primers for TCR Vbeta segments and 13 reverse primers for TCR Jbeta segments was used. Amplification of the CDR3 region of rearranged TCR beta genes was performed with a multiplex PCR assay on genomic DNA. The amplified TCR beta libraries were sequenced on the Illumina HiSeq System as 87-base-pair reads. Turning to the authors' computational methods: Across the 670 or so repertoires, a later analysis counted tens of millions of unique TCR beta chains, around 11 million of which were shared by at least two donors. Raw reads were error-corrected and collapsed into unique sequences by a nearest-neighbor algorithm in which closely related sequences were merged to remove PCR and sequencing errors. Alignment of CDR3 sequences to IMGT reference sequences was used to assign V, D and J gene segments. For a sequence to be retained, a match of at least six nucleotides to both a V gene segment and a J gene segment was required. A rearrangement counted as productive if the CDR3 had no stop codons and remained in frame with V and J, and every other rearrangement counted as non-productive. CDR3 was defined by IMGT convention, running from the second conserved V-encoded cysteine to the conserved J-encoded phenylalanine. Sequences without an unambiguous match to a single V gene segment were excluded from the earlier analysis of almost 600 of the donors. In an earlier analysis of roughly 600 of the donors, a V segment was called functional when productive rearrangements were above 56.7%, and segregating when the standard deviation between donors exceeded 5%. A statistical classification framework was built to diagnose cytomegalovirus status from the catalog of TCR beta chain sequences. In a later analysis, V and J genes were assigned by comparing TCR nucleotide sequences against IMGT/GENE-DB human TR gene sequences. Using the TCRdist pipeline, a later analysis assigned CDR3 sequences along with most-parsimonious VDJ recombination scenarios. In a later analysis, each TCR beta chain was defined by its CDR3 amino acid sequence together with its V-gene family, and reads lacking a unique V-gene family were excluded. A later analysis removed 550 to 650 highly shared, low-generation-probability nucleotide sequences to deal with suspected cross-contamination and a sequencing artifact. A later analysis calculated a clonal expansion index for each public chain from normalized within-repertoire ranks of inferred template counts. In a later analysis, generation probabilities were computed using a VDJ recombination model fitted to out-of-frame rearrangements, and the results were checked against IGoR. In a later analysis, hypergeometric tests were used to score TCR-TCR, TCR-HLA and TCR-CMV co-occurrence, with a repertoire-size bias correction applied to TCR pairs. False discovery rates were estimated in a later analysis by permuting HLA or CMV assignments 20 times. In a later analysis, co-occurring TCRs were grouped using DBSCAN, with TCRdist sequence similarity added in when clustering inside HLA-allele-positive subsets. Co-occurrence clustering excluded repertoires with fewer than 30,000 or more than 120,000 public chains, plus five with anomalous nucleotide sharing. This is the immuneACCESS table as TCRdb keeps it, with only in-frame sequences that have V and J called. A part of the clones is gone; compared with another copy, unresolved V genes explain less than half, and the rest is unexplained. Clonal size and the V and J genes are those of that table, whereas D and trimming came from the DNA. The table for this sample lists some 180,000 clones; around 76% of them were counted only once. The ten largest clones add up to about 2.1% of the sample.

The material sequenced was PBMCs. The sequence links TRBV14 to TRBJ2-7, with no confident D gene call. This clonotype was obtained from a man in his thirties or forties in good health and CMV-seronegative. CDR3 reads: CASSQGLSSYVEQYF. The DNA is TGTGCCAGCAGCCAAGGACTCTCCTCGTACGTCGAGCAGTACTTC.